Below, 9 T cell receptor beta chains from the same sample are listed, as sequenced in a study of T cell repertoires in cytomegalovirus infection. TCRdb passed the reads through MiXCR, listing each CDR3 protein once. The top ten clones hold 3.5% to 4.5% of a sample with fewer than 350,000 distinct CDR3 sequences, 8% to 10% of them seen once. Sequencing input: PBMCs. Every receptor here comes from a human donor in good health (CMV status not recorded). Some clones in this sample may be carry-over from other donors' samples.

This clonotype has at least ten counts. The chain uses TRBV7-9 and TRBJ1-5; TRBD1 aligns across 9 bases. V lost 1 base and J lost 2; bases outside the gene matches: 9. Germline loops: CDR1 SEHNR, CDR2 FQNEAQ (reference sequence). This CDR3 is built from 18 residues. CDR3 DNA sequence: TGTGCCAGCAGCTTAGGACGGACAGGGGACTTGGGCAATCAGCCCCAGCATTTT. Protein: CASSLGRTGDLGNQPQHF.

The chain uses TRBV30 and TRBJ2-1; 11 nucleotides match TRBD1. V dropped 5 bases and J dropped 0; count of bases not matched to a gene: 21. Germline V lookup: CDR1 GTSNPN, CDR2 SVGIG (reference sequence). The CDR3 runs to 21 residues. The CDR3 DNA sequence: TGTGCCTGGGAGGGGACAGGGGGTCCGGCTAGCGGGATCAGCTCCTACAATGAGCAGTTCTTC. As protein: CAWEGTGGPASGISSYNEQFF.

This clonotype was seen many times. The chain links TRBV7-2 to TRBJ1-2, with 8 positions matching TRBD1. The CDR3 runs to 15 residues. V lost 2 bases and J lost 2; bases outside the gene matches: 4. CDR1 SGHTA and CDR2 FQGNSA come from the germline V gene. This CDR3 reads CASSLWGTGNYGYTF. In nucleotides, the CDR3 is TGTGCCAGCAGCTTATGGGGGACAGGAAACTATGGCTACACCTTC.

This clonotype occurred many times. The chain uses TRBV11-2 and TRBJ2-5; D gene ambiguous. CDR1 SGHAT and CDR2 FQNNGV come from the germline V gene. CDR3 length: 16 residues. V lost 0 bases and J lost 7, with 18 bases in between. CDR3 in DNA: TGTGCCAGCAGCTTAGAAGCACGCTCGGTAATGCGGACCCAGTACTTC. Its translation: CASSLEARSVMRTQYF. The whole variable domain, filled in from reference TRBV11-2 and TRBJ2-5, reads EAGVAQSPRYKIIEKRQSVAFWCNPISGHATLYWYQQILGQGPKLLIQFQNNGVVDDSQLPKDRFSAERLKGVDSTLKIQPAKLEDSAVYLCASSLEARSVMRTQYFGPGTRLLVL.

J is TRBJ1-2 and V is TRBV5-5; 7 bases map to TRBD1. Germline V CDR1 and CDR2: SGHKS, YYEKEE (reference sequence). V was pared by 0 bases and J by 4 bases, with 6 bases of the junction left unmatched. The CDR3 length is 15 residues. CDR3 bases: TGTGCCAGCAGCTTGGAAGTGACAGGGATCTATGGCTACACCTTC. Translated, it gives CASSLEVTGIYGYTF. The full variable domain, in which reference TRBV5-5 and TRBJ1-2 provide the parts outside the CDR3, is DAGVTQSPTHLIKTRGQQVTLRCSPISGHKSVSWYQQVLGQGPQFIFQYYEKEERGRGNFPDRFSARQFPNYSSELNVNALLLGDSALYLCASSLEVTGIYGYTFGSGTRLTVV.

This clonotype was seen only a few times. This chain uses TRBV18 with TRBJ2-1; 10 bases align to TRBD1. The germline CDR1 and CDR2 sequences are KGHSH and LQKENI. The CDR3 contains 15 residues. J gave up 2 bases and V 5 bases, and 3 bases lay outside the gene matches. CDR3 residues: CASSIGTGAYNEQFF. CDR3 in DNA: TGTGCCAGCTCAATCGGGACAGGGGCCTACAATGAGCAGTTCTTC.

About this clonotype: Compared with germline, one end of the junction differs, possibly owing to a read error. The V call is TRBV7-2, the J call TRBJ2-2, with a possible D match to TRBD2 (5 bases). Germline CDR1 and CDR2: SGHTA and FQGNSA. This CDR3 spans 14 amino acids. CDR3 amino acids: CASSLVLNTGEQFF. Written as DNA, the CDR3 is TGTGCCAGCAGCTTGGTTCTTAACACCGGGGAGCAGTTTTTT.

This clonotype has at least ten counts. The genes are TRBV7-3 and TRBJ2-1; no clear D. Trimming removed 5 bases at V and 0 bases at J, with 11 bases between. Germline CDR1 is SGHTA and CDR2 is FQGTGA. The CDR3 extends over 15 amino acids. As DNA, the CDR3 is TGTGCCAGCAGCCCCCCGGGCAGCTCCTACAATGAGCAGTTCTTC. This sequence encodes CASSPPGSSYNEQFF.

There are a few counts of this clonotype. The J gene is TRBJ1-1, the V gene TRBV6-2 or TRBV6-3; 7 bases are a match to TRBD1. The V segment lost 6 bases and the J segment 1 base; nucleotides outside the gene matches: 2. Germline CDR1 reads MNHEY; CDR2 reads SVGEGT. The CDR3 spans 13 residues. CDR3 sequence reads: CASRGTANTEAFF. CDR3 nucleotides: TGTGCCAGCAGAGGGACAGCGAACACTGAAGCTTTCTTT.